The clone carrying this TCR beta chain was picked up a small number of times. Its antigen is as yet unknown. The sample belongs to a study of blood T cells in healthy people across ages. Study-wide points: From one million sequenced T cells, diversity estimates were lower bounds.

The second PCR ran about 6 to 12 cycles with a sample-barcoded 5' primer and J-beta primers. TCRdb re-called the 5' RACE reads with MiXCR, one entry per CDR3 protein. The sample lists about 1,500,000 distinct CDR3 sequences; approximately 30% were seen once. V lost 0 bases, J lost 6 bases, and 17 bases lay in between. CDR3 length equals 16 residues. Germline CDR1 and CDR2: SNHLY and FYNNEI. This chain joins TRBV2 and TRBJ1-2, with D possibly matching TRBD1 (5 bases). The receptor was isolated from a woman aged 25 to 45 in good health. The sample comprised blood. CDR3 DNA sequence: TGTGCCAGCAGTGAAGCGCGTCAGGGAGGAGGACATGGCTACACCTTC. It translates to CASSEARQGGGHGYTF.